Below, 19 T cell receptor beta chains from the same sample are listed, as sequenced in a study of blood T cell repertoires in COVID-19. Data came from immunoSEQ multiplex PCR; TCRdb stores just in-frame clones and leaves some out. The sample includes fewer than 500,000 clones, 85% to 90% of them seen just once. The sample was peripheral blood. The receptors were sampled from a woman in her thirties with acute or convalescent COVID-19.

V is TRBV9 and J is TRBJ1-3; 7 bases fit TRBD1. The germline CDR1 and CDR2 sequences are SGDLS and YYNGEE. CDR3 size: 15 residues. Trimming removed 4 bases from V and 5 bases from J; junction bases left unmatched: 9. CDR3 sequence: CASSSLDRRRNTIYF. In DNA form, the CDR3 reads TGTGCCAGCAGCTCTCTGGACAGGAGGCGAAACACCATATATTTT.

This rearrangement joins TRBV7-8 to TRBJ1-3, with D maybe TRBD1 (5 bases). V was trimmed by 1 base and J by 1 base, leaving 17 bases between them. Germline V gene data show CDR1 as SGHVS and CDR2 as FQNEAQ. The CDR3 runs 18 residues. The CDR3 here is CASSLVRIRGKSGNTIYF. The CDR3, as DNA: TGTGCCAGCAGCTTAGTAAGGATCCGGGGGAAATCTGGAAACACCATATATTTT.

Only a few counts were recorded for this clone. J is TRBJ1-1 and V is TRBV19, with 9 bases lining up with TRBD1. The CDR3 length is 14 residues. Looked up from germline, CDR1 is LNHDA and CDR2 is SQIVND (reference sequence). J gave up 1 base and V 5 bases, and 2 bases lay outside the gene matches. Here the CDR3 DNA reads TGTGCCAGTAGTTGGGGACAGGGGAACACTGAAGCTTTCTTT. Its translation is CASSWGQGNTEAFF.

As DNA, the CDR3 is TGTGCCAGCAGCTTAGATGGCACCTTACAGCTCACCTATGGCTACACCTTC. It yields the protein CASSLDGTLQLTYGYTF. This rearrangement joins TRBV7-2 to TRBJ1-2; D ambiguous. Germline values: CDR1 SGHTA, CDR2 FQGNSA. The CDR3 has 17 residues. The V end was cut by 1 base, the J end by 4 bases, with 19 bases between. Combining the CDR3 with reference TRBV7-2 and TRBJ1-2 gives the whole variable domain GAGVSQSPSNKVTEKGKDVELRCDPISGHTALYWYRQSLGQGLEFLIYFQGNSAPDKSGLPSDRFSAERTGGSVSTLTIQRTQQEDSAVYLCASSLDGTLQLTYGYTFGSGTRLTVV.

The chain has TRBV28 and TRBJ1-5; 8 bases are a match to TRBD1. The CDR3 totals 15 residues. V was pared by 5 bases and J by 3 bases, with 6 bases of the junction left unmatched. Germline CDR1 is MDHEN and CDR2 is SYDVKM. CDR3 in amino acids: CASSLDRGINQPQHF. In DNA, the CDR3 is TGTGCCAGCAGTCTCGACAGGGGAATCAATCAGCCCCAGCATTTT.

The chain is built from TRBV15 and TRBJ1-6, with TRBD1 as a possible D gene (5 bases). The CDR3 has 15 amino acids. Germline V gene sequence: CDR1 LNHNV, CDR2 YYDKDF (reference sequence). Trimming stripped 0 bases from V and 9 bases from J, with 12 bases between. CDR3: CATSRDSQGFSPLHF. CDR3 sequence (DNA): TGTGCCACCAGCAGAGACAGCCAGGGTTTTTCACCCCTCCACTTT. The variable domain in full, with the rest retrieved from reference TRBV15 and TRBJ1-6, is DAMVIQNPRYQVTQFGKPVTLSCSQTLNHNVMYWYQQKSSQAPKLLFHYYDKDFNNEADTPDNFQSRRPNTSFCFLDIRSPGLGDTAMYLCATSRDSQGFSPLHFGNGTRLTVT.

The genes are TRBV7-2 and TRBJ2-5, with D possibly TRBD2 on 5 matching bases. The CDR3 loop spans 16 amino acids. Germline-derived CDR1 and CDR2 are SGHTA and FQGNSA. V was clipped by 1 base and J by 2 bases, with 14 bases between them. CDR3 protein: CASSLDLDSLQETQYF. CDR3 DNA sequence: TGTGCCAGCAGCTTAGATTTGGACTCCCTTCAAGAGACCCAGTACTTC.

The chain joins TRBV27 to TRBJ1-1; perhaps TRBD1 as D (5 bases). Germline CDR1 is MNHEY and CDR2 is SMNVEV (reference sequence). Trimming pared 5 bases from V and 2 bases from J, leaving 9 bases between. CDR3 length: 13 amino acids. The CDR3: CASSEGVNTEAFF. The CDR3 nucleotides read TGTGCCAGCAGTGAAGGGGTTAACACTGAAGCTTTCTTT.

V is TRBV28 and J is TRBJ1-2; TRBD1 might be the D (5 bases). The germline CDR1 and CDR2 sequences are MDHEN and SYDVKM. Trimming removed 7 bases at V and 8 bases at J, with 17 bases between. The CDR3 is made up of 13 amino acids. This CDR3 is CASKTPGFRGYTF. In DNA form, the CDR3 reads TGTGCCAGCAAAACCCCAGGGTTTCGGGGCTACACCTTC.

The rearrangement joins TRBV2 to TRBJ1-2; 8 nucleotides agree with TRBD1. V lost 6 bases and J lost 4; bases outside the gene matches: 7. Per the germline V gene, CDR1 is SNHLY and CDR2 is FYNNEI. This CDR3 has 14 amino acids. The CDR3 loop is CASRSYGQGYGYTF. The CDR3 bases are TGTGCCAGCAGATCGTATGGACAGGGCTATGGCTACACCTTC.

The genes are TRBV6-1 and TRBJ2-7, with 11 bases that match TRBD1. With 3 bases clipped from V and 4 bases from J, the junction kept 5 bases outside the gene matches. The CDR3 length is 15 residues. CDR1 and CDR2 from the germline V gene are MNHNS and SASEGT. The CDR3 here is CASSDGTGGLYEQYF. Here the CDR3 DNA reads TGTGCCAGCAGTGACGGGACAGGGGGGTTATACGAGCAGTACTTC.

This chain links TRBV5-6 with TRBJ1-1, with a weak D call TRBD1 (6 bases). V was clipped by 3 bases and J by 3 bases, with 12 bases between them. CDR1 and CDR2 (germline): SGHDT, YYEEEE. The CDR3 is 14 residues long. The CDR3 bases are TGTGCCAGCAGCTCGATCACAGGGTACACTGAAGCTTTCTTT. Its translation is CASSSITGYTEAFF.

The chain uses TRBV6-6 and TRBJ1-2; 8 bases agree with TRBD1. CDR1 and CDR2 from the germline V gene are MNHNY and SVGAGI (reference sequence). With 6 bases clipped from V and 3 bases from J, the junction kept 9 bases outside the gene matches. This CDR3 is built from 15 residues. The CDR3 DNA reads TGTGCCAGCAGACCACTGGACAGGGCGCACTATGGCTACACCTTC. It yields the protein CASRPLDRAHYGYTF.

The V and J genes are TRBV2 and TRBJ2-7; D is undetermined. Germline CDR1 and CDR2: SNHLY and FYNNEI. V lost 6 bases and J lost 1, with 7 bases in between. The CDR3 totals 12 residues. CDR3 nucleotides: TGTGCCAGCAGCCCGTCGTCCTACGAGCAGTACTTC. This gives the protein CASSPSSYEQYF.

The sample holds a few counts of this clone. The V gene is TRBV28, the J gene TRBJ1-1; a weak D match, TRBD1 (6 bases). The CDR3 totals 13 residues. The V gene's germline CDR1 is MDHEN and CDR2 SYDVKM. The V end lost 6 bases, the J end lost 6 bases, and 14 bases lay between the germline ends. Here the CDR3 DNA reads TGTGCCAGCAGACCTGGACAGTTACCTGAAGCTTTCTTT. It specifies CASRPGQLPEAFF.

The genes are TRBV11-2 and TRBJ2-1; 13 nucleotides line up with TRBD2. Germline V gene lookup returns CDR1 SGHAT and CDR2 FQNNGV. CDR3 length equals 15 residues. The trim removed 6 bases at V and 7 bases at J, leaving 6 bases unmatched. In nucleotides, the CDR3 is TGTGCCAGCAGACTAGCGGGGGGGCCTCGGAATGAGCAGTTCTTC. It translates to CASRLAGGPRNEQFF.

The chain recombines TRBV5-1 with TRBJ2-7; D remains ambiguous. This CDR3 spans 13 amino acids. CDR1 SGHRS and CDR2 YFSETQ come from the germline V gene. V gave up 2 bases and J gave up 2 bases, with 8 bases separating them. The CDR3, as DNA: TGCGCCAGCAGCTTTTCGCAGGCCTACGAGCAGTACTTC. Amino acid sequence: CASSFSQAYEQYF.

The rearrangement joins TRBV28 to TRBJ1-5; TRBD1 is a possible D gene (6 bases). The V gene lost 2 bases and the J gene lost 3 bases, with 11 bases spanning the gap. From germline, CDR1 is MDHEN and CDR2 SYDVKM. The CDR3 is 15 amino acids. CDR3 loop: CASSLSRGINQPQHF. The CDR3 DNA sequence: TGTGCCAGCAGTTTAAGCAGGGGTATCAATCAGCCCCAGCATTTT.

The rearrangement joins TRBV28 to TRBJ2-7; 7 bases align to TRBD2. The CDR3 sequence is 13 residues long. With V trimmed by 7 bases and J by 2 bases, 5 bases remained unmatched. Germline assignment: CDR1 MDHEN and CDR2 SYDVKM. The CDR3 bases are TGTGCCAGCACTTCTAGCGGAACCTACGAGCAGTACTTC. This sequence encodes CASTSSGTYEQYF.